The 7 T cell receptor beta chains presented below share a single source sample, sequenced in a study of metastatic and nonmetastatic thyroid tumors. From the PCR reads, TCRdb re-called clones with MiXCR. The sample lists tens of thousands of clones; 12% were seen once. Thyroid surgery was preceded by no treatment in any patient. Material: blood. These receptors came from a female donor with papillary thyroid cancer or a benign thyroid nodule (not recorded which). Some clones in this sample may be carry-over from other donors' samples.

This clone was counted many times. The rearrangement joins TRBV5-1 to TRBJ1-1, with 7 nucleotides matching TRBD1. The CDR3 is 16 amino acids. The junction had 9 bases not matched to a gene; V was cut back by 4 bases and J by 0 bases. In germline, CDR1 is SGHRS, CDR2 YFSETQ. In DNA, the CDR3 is TGCGCCAGCAGCCCCAGACAGGGATTCATGAACACTGAAGCTTTCTTT. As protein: CASSPRQGFMNTEAFF.

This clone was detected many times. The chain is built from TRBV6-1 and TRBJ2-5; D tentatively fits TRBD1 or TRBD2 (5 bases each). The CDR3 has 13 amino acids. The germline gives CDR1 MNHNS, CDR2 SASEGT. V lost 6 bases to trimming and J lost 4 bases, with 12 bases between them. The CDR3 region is CASRVGPGETQYF. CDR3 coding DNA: TGTGCCAGCAGGGTGGGACCAGGAGAGACCCAGTACTTC.

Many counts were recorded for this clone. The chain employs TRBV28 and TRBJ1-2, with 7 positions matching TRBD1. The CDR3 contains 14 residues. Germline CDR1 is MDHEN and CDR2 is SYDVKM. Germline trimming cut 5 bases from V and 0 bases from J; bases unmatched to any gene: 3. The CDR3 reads CASSAGGSNYGYTF. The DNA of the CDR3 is TGTGCCAGCAGTGCAGGGGGTTCTAACTATGGCTACACCTTC.

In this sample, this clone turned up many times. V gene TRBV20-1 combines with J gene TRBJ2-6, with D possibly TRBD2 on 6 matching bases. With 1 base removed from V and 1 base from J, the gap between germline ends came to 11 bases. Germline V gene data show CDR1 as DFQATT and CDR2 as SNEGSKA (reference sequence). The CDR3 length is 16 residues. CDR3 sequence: CSARGLEGSGANVLTF. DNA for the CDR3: TGCAGTGCTAGAGGATTGGAGGGGTCTGGGGCCAACGTCCTGACTTTC.

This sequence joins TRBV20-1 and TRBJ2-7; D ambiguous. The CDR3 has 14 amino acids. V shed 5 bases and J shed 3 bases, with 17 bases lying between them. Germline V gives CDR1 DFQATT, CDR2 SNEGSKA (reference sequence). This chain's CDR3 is CSAVRFGVGYEQYF. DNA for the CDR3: TGCAGTGCTGTACGGTTTGGGGTGGGCTACGAGCAGTACTTC.

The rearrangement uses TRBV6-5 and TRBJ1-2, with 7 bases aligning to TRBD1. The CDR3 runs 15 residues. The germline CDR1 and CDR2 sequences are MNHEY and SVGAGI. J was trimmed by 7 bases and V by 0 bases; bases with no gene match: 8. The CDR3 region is CASSYSADREGGYTF. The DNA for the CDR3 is TGTGCCAGCAGTTACTCCGCAGACAGGGAGGGTGGCTACACCTTC.

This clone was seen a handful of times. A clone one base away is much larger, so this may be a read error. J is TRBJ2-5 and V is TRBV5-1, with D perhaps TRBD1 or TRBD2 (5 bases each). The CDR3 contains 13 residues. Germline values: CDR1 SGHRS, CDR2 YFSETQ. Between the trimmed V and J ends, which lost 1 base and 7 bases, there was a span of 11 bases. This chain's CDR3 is CASSLPGDGTQYF. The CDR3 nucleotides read TGCGCCAGCAGCTTGCCCGGGGACGGGACCCAGTACTTC.